This T cell receptor beta chain was identified during a study of blood T cell repertoires in COVID-19. Study in general: There were acute and convalescent COVID-19 samples, and they came from the United States, Italy and Spain.

Germline CDR1 and CDR2: MDHEN and SYDVKM. J gave up 6 bases and V 6 bases, and 7 bases lay outside the gene matches. The CDR3 has 13 amino acids. Data came from immunoSEQ multiplex PCR; TCRdb stores just in-frame clones and leaves some out. The repertoire holds hundreds of thousands of clones, roughly 86% seen once, with about 1.2% in the top ten. The rearrangement uses TRBV28 and TRBJ2-7; 8 bases agree with TRBD1. Sequencing was carried out using peripheral blood. This clonotype was sampled from a man aged 65 to 79 with acute or convalescent COVID-19. Here the CDR3 reads CASSVVDRAEQYF. The CDR3 DNA is TGTGCCAGCAGCGTAGTGGACAGGGCCGAGCAGTACTTC.